These 24 T cell receptor beta chains were sequenced from one sample in a study of PD-1 blockade in classical Hodgkin lymphoma. Time point meaning: cycle 4 day 1 (C4D1), after five to seven weeks of nivolumab. Every patient had relapsed following autologous stem cell transplantation, and cohorts differed in brentuximab vedotin exposure. Here immunoSEQ multiplex PCR was the method, and the copy in TCRdb shows in-frame clones only, minus some. The table has tens of thousands of clones, more than 70% seen once; the top ten hold 37%. The specimen comprised peripheral blood mononuclear cells (PBMCs), sampled before the fourth cycle of nivolumab. All receptors derive from a human donor with classical Hodgkin lymphoma.

The rearrangement uses TRBV10-3 and TRBJ2-7; D is unresolved. Germline values: CDR1 ENHRY, CDR2 SYGVKD. V was shortened by 4 bases and J by 0 bases, with 13 bases between the two germline ends. The CDR3 has 15 amino acids. The CDR3 DNA follows: TGTGCCATCAGTGGGGGTGTTACAGTCTCCTACGAGCAGTACTTC. This encodes CAISGGVTVSYEQYF.

The J gene is TRBJ2-5, the V gene TRBV19, with 10 bases matching TRBD2. J was trimmed by 2 bases and V by 5 bases; bases with no gene match: 14. CDR1 is LNHDA, CDR2 SQIVND, per germline (reference sequence). The CDR3 is 18 amino acids. CDR3 sequence: CASSLSGTSGVLQETQYF. CDR3 bases: TGTGCCAGTAGTCTAAGCGGAACTAGCGGGGTATTACAAGAGACCCAGTACTTC.

This chain links TRBV6-5 with TRBJ2-7; maybe TRBD2 (6 bases). Germline CDR1 and CDR2: MNHEY and SVGAGI. The length of the CDR3 is 13 residues. Trimming took off 4 bases at V and 3 bases at J, with 10 bases between the two ends. The CDR3 nucleotides read TGTGCCAGCAGTTCGCAGGAGGGCTACGAGCAGTACTTC. Its translation: CASSSQEGYEQYF.

The J gene is TRBJ2-1, the V gene TRBV27; no reliable D call. V was trimmed by 6 bases and J by 5 bases, leaving 8 bases between them. This CDR3 region has 12 residues. The germline gives CDR1 MNHEY, CDR2 SMNVEV (reference sequence). The CDR3 protein is CASSGWDNEQFF. In DNA form, the CDR3 reads TGTGCCAGCAGCGGGTGGGACAATGAGCAGTTCTTC.

V is TRBV7-2 and J is TRBJ1-4; no clear D. Per germline, CDR1 SGHTA and CDR2 FQGNSA. The CDR3 is 15 residues long. The V and J ends lost 6 bases and 2 bases respectively, with 13 bases between them. This CDR3 reads CASSFNGVTNEKLFF. Here the CDR3 DNA reads TGTGCCAGCAGTTTCAACGGAGTGACTAATGAAAAACTGTTTTTT. Full variable domain (outside the CDR3, taken from reference TRBV7-2 and TRBJ1-4): GAGVSQSPSNKVTEKGKDVELRCDPISGHTALYWYRQSLGQGLEFLIYFQGNSAPDKSGLPSDRFSAERTGGSVSTLTIQRTQQEDSAVYLCASSFNGVTNEKLFFGSGTQLSVL.

V gene TRBV7-2 combines with J gene TRBJ1-3; unclear D gene. CDR3 length: 15 residues. Trimming took off 2 bases at V and 0 bases at J, with 8 bases between the two ends. Looked up from germline, CDR1 is SGHTA and CDR2 is FQGNSA. The CDR3 reads CASSLMGSSGNTIYF. The CDR3 nucleotides read TGTGCCAGCAGCTTAATGGGGTCCTCTGGAAACACCATATATTTT.

The CDR3 nucleotides read TGTGCCAGTATCAGGGGGCGTGGCGGGGAGCTGTTTTTT. Translation gives CASIRGRGGELFF. The V and J genes are TRBV6-6 and TRBJ2-2, with TRBD1 identical over 8 bases. CDR1 and CDR2 from the germline V gene are MNHNY and SVGAGI (reference sequence). V dropped 9 bases and J dropped 7; count of bases not matched to a gene: 7. The CDR3 covers 13 residues.

The V call is TRBV6-5, the J call TRBJ1-3; D not certain. Germline lookup yields CDR1 MNHEY and CDR2 SVGAGI. This CDR3 comprises 13 residues. V gave up 6 bases and J gave up 2 bases, with 8 bases separating them. The CDR3 DNA reads TGTGCCAGCAGCCCCCCTACTGGAAACACCATATATTTT. Its translation is CASSPPTGNTIYF.

This clone came up once. The chain combines TRBV19 with TRBJ2-7; TRBD1 matches 10 bases. Trimming removed 6 bases from V and 4 bases from J; junction bases left unmatched: 15. Germline CDR1 LNHDA, CDR2 SQIVND (reference sequence). This CDR3 comprises 17 residues. The CDR3 spells CASSPNPIGTGAYEQYF. The CDR3 nucleotides are TGTGCCAGTAGCCCCAACCCCATCGGGACAGGGGCATACGAGCAGTACTTC.

This sequence joins TRBV18 and TRBJ1-2; perhaps TRBD1 as D (6 bases). This CDR3 contains 13 residues. Germline-derived CDR1 and CDR2 are KGHSH and LQKENI. V was shortened by 8 bases and J by 2 bases, with 12 bases between the two germline ends. CDR3 nucleotides: TGTGCCAGCGGGAGACAGGAGAACTATGGCTACACCTTC. Its translation is CASGRQENYGYTF.

The rearrangement links TRBV18 to TRBJ2-2, with TRBD1 identical over 7 bases. Germline V gene sequence: CDR1 KGHSH, CDR2 LQKENI. This CDR3 contains 14 residues. V shed 3 bases, J shed 5 bases, and the junction held 3 bases outside the gene matches. DNA for the CDR3: TGTGCCAGCTCACCTTTACAGGGGACCGGGGAGCTGTTTTTT. It is translated as CASSPLQGTGELFF.

The J gene is TRBJ1-2, the V gene TRBV5-6; tentative D call: TRBD1 (6 bases). V lost 6 bases to trimming and J lost 6 bases, with 24 bases between them. In germline, CDR1 is SGHDT, CDR2 YYEEEE. The CDR3 length is 16 residues. Here the CDR3 reads CASNRITGRQFDGYTF. The CDR3, as DNA: TGTGCCAGCAACCGGATTACAGGGAGGCAGTTCGATGGCTACACCTTC. Drawing the rest from reference TRBV5-6 and TRBJ1-2, the complete variable domain is DAGVTQSPTHLIKTRGQQVTLRCSPKSGHDTVSWYQQALGQGPQFIFQYYEEEERQRGNFPDRFSGHQFPNYSSELNVNALLLGDSALYLCASNRITGRQFDGYTFGSGTRLTVV.

As concerns this clone: Relative to the germline gene, one junction end is altered; a read error may explain this. The gene calls are TRBV7-7 and TRBJ2-2; 7 bases agree with TRBD1. CDR1 is SSHAT, CDR2 FNYEAQ, per germline (reference sequence). The CDR3 has 14 residues. This CDR3 is CASSLDRANGELFF. CDR3 coding DNA: TGTGCTAGCAGCTTAGACAGGGCGAACGGGGAGCTGTTTTTT.

The gene calls are TRBV11-2 and TRBJ2-6; D is uncertain. Per germline, CDR1 SGHAT and CDR2 FQNNGV. This CDR3 region has 12 residues. Between the trimmed V and J ends, which lost 5 bases and 4 bases, there was a span of 3 bases. The CDR3 region is CASSLGANVLTF. DNA of the CDR3: TGTGCCAGCAGCCTCGGGGCCAACGTCCTGACTTTC.

The V gene is TRBV7-2, the J gene TRBJ1-1; D possibly corresponds to TRBD1 (5 bases). V lost 5 bases to trimming and J lost 3 bases, with 10 bases between them. This CDR3 has 13 residues. Germline-derived CDR1 and CDR2 are SGHTA and FQGNSA. The CDR3 region has the DNA TGTGCCAGCAGCCGGGTAGGGGACACTGAAGCTTTCTTT. Its translation is CASSRVGDTEAFF.

The rearrangement joins TRBV27 to TRBJ1-1; 7 nucleotides align to TRBD1. Germline loops: CDR1 MNHEY, CDR2 SMNVEV (reference sequence). This CDR3 is 14 amino acids long. Germline trimming cut 6 bases from V and 1 base from J; bases unmatched to any gene: 5. This CDR3 is CASSPGQWNTEAFF. DNA of the CDR3: TGTGCCAGCAGCCCGGGACAGTGGAACACTGAAGCTTTCTTT.

As DNA, the CDR3 is TGTGCCATCAGTGATCCGGGACAGGGTATCTACGAGCAGTACTTC. This encodes CAISDPGQGIYEQYF. The chain joins TRBV10-3 to TRBJ2-7; TRBD1 aligns across 9 bases. Germline V gene sequence: CDR1 ENHRY, CDR2 SYGVKD. V lost 3 bases, J lost 3 bases, and 6 bases stayed unmatched. The CDR3 covers 15 residues.

The chain uses TRBV2 and TRBJ2-3, with no clear D. Deletions cut 5 bases from V and 4 bases from J, with 13 bases between. CDR1 SNHLY and CDR2 FYNNEI come from the germline V gene. The CDR3 runs 14 residues. CDR3 region: CASSPRLGADTQYF. The CDR3 DNA reads TGTGCCAGCAGTCCTAGGTTGGGTGCAGATACGCAGTATTTT.

In its sample, this clone was seen once. This rearrangement joins TRBV18 to TRBJ1-1, with D tentatively TRBD1 (5 bases). In germline, CDR1 is KGHSH, CDR2 LQKENI. The CDR3 totals 15 residues. The V end was cut by 3 bases, the J end by 5 bases, with 16 bases between. CDR3 sequence: CASSPSRGWGTEAFF. CDR3 DNA: TGTGCCAGCTCACCGTCTCGGGGTTGGGGGACTGAAGCTTTCTTT. The full variable domain, in which reference TRBV18 and TRBJ1-1 provide the parts outside the CDR3, is NAGVMQNPRHLVRRRGQEARLRCSPMKGHSHVYWYRQLPEEGLKFMVYLQKENIIDESGMPKERFSAEFPKEGPSILRIQQVVRGDSAAYFCASSPSRGWGTEAFFGQGTRLTVV.

The rearrangement uses TRBV28 and TRBJ1-5; 9 nucleotides align to TRBD1. CDR3 length: 15 residues. With V trimmed by 7 bases and J by 3 bases, 7 bases remained unmatched. The germline CDR1 and CDR2 sequences are MDHEN and SYDVKM. The CDR3 loop is CASNPGQGFNQPQHF. Here the CDR3 DNA reads TGTGCCAGCAACCCGGGACAGGGATTCAATCAGCCCCAGCATTTT.

This chain connects TRBV19 to TRBJ1-4, with TRBD1 matching 7 bases. The CDR3 runs to 15 residues. Germline V gives CDR1 LNHDA, CDR2 SQIVND (reference sequence). Trimming cost V 6 bases and J 0 bases; bases outside gene matches: 4. The CDR3 region has the DNA TGTGCCAGTAGCCGGACAGGTGCAACTAATGAAAAACTGTTTTTT. It encodes CASSRTGATNEKLFF.

This chain connects TRBV9 to TRBJ1-6; D perhaps matches TRBD1 (6 bases). The CDR3 loop spans 18 amino acids. V was shortened by 0 bases and J by 9 bases, with 22 bases between the two germline ends. The germline CDR1 and CDR2 sequences are SGDLS and YYNGEE. CDR3 coding DNA: TGTGCCAGCAGCGTAGGCCTGAGGTGGGGCAGGGGTGGTTCACCCCTCCACTTT. Protein: CASSVGLRWGRGGSPLHF.

The rearrangement joins TRBV7-6 to TRBJ2-1; no firm D call. Deletions cut 1 base from V and 3 bases from J, with 13 bases between. The CDR3 covers 16 residues. The germline V gene has CDR1 SGHVS and CDR2 FNYEAQ. The CDR3 sequence is CASSLGSAPGYNEQFF. The CDR3 DNA follows: TGTGCCAGCAGCTTAGGGAGCGCCCCGGGCTACAATGAGCAGTTCTTC.

This sequence joins TRBV2 and TRBJ2-5, with a tentative D call TRBD2 (6 bases). Looked up from germline, CDR1 is SNHLY and CDR2 is FYNNEI. Trimming took off 0 bases at V and 5 bases at J, with 10 bases between the two ends. CDR3 length equals 14 residues. CDR3 DNA sequence: TGTGCCAGCAGTGAAGCGGGGGGTCGTGAGACCCAGTACTTC. Protein sequence: CASSEAGGRETQYF.